These T cell receptor beta chains were read from a single sample in a study of T cells after yellow fever vaccination. TCRdb recomputed calls from the 5' RACE reads with MiXCR, one row per CDR3 protein. The sample carries approximately 550,000 distinct CDR3 sequences, about 13% recorded once. This sample comprised PBMCs, obtained on the day of the yellow fever booster vaccination. Every receptor here comes from a man under 40 who received the YFV17D yellow fever vaccine. Both conserved end residues are part of each CDR3. Each record gives: CDR3 length, D gene, clone size, V gene, J gene, CDR3 protein, CDR3 DNA. The D gene is left open where the match is weak. Size values are once, few and many counts, or a class for expanded clones, and some rows have none.

CDR3 length: 17; D gene: TRBD1; clone size: many; V gene: TRBV5-1; J gene: TRBJ2-1; CDR3 protein: CASKLGPGQGAGNEQFF; CDR3 DNA: TGCGCCAGCAAGCTTGGTCCGGGACAGGGGGCCGGCAATGAGCAGTTCTTC
CDR3 length: 14; D gene: .; clone size: .; V gene: TRBV7-8; J gene: TRBJ2-1; CDR3 protein: CASSLEPVRMEQFF; CDR3 DNA: TGTGCCAGCAGCTTAGAGCCAGTCCGGATGGAGCAGTTCTTC
CDR3 length: 13; D gene: .; clone size: .; V gene: TRBV25-1; J gene: TRBJ2-5; CDR3 protein: CASSGLEGETQYF; CDR3 DNA: TGTGCCAGCAGTGGGTTGGAGGGAGAGACCCAGTACTTC
CDR3 length: 13; D gene: .; clone size: many; V gene: TRBV7-2; J gene: TRBJ1-2; CDR3 protein: CASSQTGIYGYTF; CDR3 DNA: TGTGCCAGCAGCCAAACAGGGATCTATGGCTACACCTTC
CDR3 length: 15; D gene: TRBD1; clone size: .; V gene: TRBV7-2; J gene: TRBJ2-7; CDR3 protein: CASSSPGQHSYEQYF; CDR3 DNA: TGTGCCAGCAGCTCACCGGGACAGCACTCCTACGAGCAGTACTTC
CDR3 length: 16; D gene: TRBD2; clone size: .; V gene: TRBV19; J gene: TRBJ2-3; CDR3 protein: CASTGRASGSSDTQYF; CDR3 DNA: TGTGCCAGTACCGGTCGGGCTAGCGGGAGTTCAGATACGCAGTATTTT
CDR3 length: 14; D gene: .; clone size: .; V gene: TRBV7-8; J gene: TRBJ1-3; CDR3 protein: CASSLDTGANTIYF; CDR3 DNA: TGTGCCAGCAGCTTAGACACGGGGGCAAACACCATATATTTT
CDR3 length: 15; D gene: .; clone size: .; V gene: TRBV20-1; J gene: TRBJ1-2; CDR3 protein: CSASLDRGRDHGYTF; CDR3 DNA: TGCAGTGCTAGCCTCGATAGGGGCCGCGATCATGGCTACACCTTC
CDR3 length: 13; D gene: TRBD1; clone size: few; V gene: TRBV20-1; J gene: TRBJ1-2; CDR3 protein: CSAREDRVYGYTF; CDR3 DNA: TGCAGTGCTAGAGAGGACAGGGTCTATGGCTACACCTTC
CDR3 length: 14; D gene: .; clone size: many; V gene: TRBV12-3/TRBV12-4; J gene: TRBJ2-3; CDR3 protein: CASSLGTATDTQYF; CDR3 DNA: TGTGCCAGCAGTTTAGGGACAGCCACAGATACGCAGTATTTT